This T cell receptor beta chain originates from a study of shared clonotypes between healthy human individuals. The germline V and J ends were trimmed by 0 bases and 4 bases, with 8 bases remaining between them. Germline CDR1 is SGHDN and CDR2 is FVKESK. The CDR3 spans 14 residues. In the original workflow: Filtering was not the same, since immunoSEQ gave junction-only sequences without quality scores. TCRdb's table, derived via immunoSEQ multiplex PCR, lists solely in-frame clones and lacks some. V, J and clone size reflect that table, while D and trimming were determined from the DNA. The sample carries approximately 2,000,000 clones, 80% to 95% recorded once.

The sequencing input was naive CD4+ T cells from PBMCs. Subset in this sample: CD45RA+ positively selected. The clonotype originates from a young man in good health. Some clones in this sample may be carry-over from other donors' samples. The gene calls are TRBV14 and TRBJ2-3, with D hard to call. In DNA form, the CDR3 reads TGTGCCAGCAGCCAAGATTTCGGAGCAGATACGCAGTATTTT. It encodes CASSQDFGADTQYF.